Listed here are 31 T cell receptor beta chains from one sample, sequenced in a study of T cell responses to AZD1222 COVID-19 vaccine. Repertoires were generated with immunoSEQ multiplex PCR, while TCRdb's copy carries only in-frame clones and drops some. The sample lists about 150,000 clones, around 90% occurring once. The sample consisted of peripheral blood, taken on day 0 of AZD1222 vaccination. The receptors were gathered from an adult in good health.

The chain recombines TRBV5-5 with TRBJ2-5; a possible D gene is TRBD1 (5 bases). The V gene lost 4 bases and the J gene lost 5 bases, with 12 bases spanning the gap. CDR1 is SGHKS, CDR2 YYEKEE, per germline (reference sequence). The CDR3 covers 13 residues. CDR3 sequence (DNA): TGTGCCAGCAGCCAGCAGGGTTTCGAGACCCAGTACTTC. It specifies CASSQQGFETQYF.

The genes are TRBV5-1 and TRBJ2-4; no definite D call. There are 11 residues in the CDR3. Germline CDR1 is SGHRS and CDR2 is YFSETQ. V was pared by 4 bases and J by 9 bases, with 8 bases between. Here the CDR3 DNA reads TGCGCCAGCAGCGTTAAGGGCATTCAGTACTTC. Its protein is CASSVKGIQYF.

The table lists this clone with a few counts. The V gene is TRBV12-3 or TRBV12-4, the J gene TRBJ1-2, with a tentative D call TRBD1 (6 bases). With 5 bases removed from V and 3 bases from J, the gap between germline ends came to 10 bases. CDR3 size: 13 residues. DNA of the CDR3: TGTGCCAGCAGTATCGACAGGTACTATGGCTACACCTTC. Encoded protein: CASSIDRYYGYTF.

CDR3 nucleotides: TGTGCCAGCAGCGTAGGGTCCGGGATCGGGGAGACCCAGTACTTC. Translation: CASSVGSGIGETQYF. V and J are TRBV9 and TRBJ2-5; possibly TRBD2 for D (5 bases). The CDR3 has 15 residues. With 0 bases removed from V and 5 bases from J, the gap between germline ends came to 14 bases. Looked up from germline, CDR1 is SGDLS and CDR2 is YYNGEE.

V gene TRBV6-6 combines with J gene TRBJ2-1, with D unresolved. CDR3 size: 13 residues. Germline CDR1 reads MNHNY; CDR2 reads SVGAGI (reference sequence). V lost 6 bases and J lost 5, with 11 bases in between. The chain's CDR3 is CASRSSIHNEQFF. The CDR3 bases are TGTGCCAGCAGATCATCGATTCACAATGAGCAGTTCTTC.

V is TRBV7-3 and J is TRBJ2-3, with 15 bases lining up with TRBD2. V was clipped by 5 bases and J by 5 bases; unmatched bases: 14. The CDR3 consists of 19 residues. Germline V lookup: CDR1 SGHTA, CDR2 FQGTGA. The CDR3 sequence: CASSVIPGLAGGGGDTQYF. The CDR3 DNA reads TGTGCCAGCAGCGTCATCCCGGGACTAGCGGGGGGAGGTGGAGATACGCAGTATTTT.

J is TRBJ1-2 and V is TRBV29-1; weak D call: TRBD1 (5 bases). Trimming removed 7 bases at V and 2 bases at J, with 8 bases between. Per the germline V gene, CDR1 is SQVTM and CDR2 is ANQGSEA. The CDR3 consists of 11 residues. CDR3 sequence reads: CSGQGNYGYTF. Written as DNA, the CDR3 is TGCAGCGGTCAGGGAAACTATGGCTACACCTTC.

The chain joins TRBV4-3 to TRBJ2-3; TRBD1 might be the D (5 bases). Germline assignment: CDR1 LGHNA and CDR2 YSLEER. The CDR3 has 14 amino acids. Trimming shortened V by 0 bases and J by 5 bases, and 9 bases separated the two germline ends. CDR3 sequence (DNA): TGCGCCAGCAGCCAAGACAGGGCTGGAGATACGCAGTATTTT. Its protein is CASSQDRAGDTQYF.

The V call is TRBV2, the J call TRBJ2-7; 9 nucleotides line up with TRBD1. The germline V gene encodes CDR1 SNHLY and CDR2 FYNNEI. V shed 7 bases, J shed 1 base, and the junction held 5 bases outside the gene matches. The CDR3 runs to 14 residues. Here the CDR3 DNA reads TGTGCCAGCACCACGACAGGGGGTTCCTACGAGCAGTACTTC. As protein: CASTTTGGSYEQYF.

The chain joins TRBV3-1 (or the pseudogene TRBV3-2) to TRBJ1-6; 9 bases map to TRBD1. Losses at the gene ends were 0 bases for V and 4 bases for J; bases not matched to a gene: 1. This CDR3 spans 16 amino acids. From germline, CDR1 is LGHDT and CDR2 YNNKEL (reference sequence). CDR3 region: CASSQEQGAYNSPLHF. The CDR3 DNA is TGTGCCAGCAGCCAAGAACAGGGGGCTTATAATTCACCCCTCCACTTT.

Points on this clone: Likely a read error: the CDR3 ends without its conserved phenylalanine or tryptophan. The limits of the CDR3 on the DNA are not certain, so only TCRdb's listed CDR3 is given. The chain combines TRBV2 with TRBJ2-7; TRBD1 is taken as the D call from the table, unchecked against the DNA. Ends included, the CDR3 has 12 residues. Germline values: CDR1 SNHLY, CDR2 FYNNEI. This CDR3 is CASSLVPGQWAI.

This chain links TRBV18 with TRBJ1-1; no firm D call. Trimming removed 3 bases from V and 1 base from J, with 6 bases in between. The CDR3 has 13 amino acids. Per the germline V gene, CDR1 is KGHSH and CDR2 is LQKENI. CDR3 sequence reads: CASSPRTNTEAFF. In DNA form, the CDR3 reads TGTGCCAGCTCACCCCGGACGAACACTGAAGCTTTCTTT. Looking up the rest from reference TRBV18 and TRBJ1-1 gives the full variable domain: NAGVMQNPRHLVRRRGQEARLRCSPMKGHSHVYWYRQLPEEGLKFMVYLQKENIIDESGMPKERFSAEFPKEGPSILRIQQVVRGDSAAYFCASSPRTNTEAFFGQGTRLTVV.

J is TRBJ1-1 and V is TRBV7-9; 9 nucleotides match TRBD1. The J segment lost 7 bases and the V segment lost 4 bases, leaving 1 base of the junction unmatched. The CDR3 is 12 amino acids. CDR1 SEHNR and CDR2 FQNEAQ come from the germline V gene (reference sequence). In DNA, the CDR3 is TGTGCCAGCAGCTCGACAGGGGGTGAAGCTTTCTTT. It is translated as CASSSTGGEAFF.

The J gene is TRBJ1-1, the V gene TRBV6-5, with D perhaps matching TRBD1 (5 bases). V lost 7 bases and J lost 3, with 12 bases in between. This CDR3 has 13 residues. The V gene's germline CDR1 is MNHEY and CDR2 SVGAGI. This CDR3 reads CASMAGLDTEAFF. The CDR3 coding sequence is TGTGCCAGCATGGCAGGGTTGGACACTGAAGCTTTCTTT.

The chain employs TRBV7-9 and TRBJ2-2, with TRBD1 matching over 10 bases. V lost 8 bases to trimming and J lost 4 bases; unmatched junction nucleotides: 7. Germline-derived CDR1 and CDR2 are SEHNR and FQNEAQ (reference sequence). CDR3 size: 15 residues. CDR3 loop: CASADGQGGTGELFF. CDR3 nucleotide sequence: TGTGCCAGCGCAGATGGACAGGGGGGCACCGGGGAGCTGTTTTTT.

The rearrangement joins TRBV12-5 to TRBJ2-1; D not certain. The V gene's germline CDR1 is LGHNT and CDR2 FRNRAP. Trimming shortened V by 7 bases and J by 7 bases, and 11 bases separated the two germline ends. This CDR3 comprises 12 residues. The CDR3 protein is CASAIDTNEQFF. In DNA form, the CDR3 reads TGTGCTAGTGCCATCGACACGAATGAGCAGTTCTTC.

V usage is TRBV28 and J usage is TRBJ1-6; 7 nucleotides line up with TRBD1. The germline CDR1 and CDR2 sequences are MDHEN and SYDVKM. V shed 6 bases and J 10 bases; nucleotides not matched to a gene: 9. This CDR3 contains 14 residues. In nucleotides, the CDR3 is TGTGCCAGCAGCGCACGGGACAGTAGCTCACCCCTCCACTTT. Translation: CASSARDSSSPLHF.

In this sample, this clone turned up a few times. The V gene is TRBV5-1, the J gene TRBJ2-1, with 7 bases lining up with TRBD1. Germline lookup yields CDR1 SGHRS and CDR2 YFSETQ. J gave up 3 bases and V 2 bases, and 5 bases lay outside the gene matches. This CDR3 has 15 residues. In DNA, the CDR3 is TGCGCCAGCAGCTTAACCGGACAGGTCTACAATGAGCAGTTCTTC. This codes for CASSLTGQVYNEQFF.

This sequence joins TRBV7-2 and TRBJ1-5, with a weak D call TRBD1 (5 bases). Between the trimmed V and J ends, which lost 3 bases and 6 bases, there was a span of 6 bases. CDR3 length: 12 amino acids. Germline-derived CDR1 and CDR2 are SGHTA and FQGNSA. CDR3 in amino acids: CASSFGGQPQHF. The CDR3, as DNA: TGTGCCAGCAGCTTTGGGGGTCAGCCCCAGCATTTT.

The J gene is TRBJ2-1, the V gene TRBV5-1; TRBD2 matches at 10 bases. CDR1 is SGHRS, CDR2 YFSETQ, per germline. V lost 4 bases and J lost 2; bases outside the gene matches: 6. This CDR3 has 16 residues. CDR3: CASSASGGGAYNEQFF. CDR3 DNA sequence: TGCGCCAGCAGCGCTAGCGGGGGAGGAGCCTACAATGAGCAGTTCTTC.

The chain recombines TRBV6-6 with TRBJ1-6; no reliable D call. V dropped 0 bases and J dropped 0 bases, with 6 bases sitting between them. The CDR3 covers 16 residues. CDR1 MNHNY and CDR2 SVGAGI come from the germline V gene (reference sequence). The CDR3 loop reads CASSYSPSSYNSPLHF. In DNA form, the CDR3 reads TGTGCCAGCAGTTACTCTCCCAGCTCCTATAATTCACCCCTCCACTTT.

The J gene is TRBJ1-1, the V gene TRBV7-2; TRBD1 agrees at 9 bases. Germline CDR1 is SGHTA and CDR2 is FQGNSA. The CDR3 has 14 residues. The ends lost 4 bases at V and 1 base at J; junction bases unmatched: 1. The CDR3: CASSWGQGNTEAFF. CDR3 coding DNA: TGTGCCAGCAGCTGGGGACAGGGGAACACTGAAGCTTTCTTT.

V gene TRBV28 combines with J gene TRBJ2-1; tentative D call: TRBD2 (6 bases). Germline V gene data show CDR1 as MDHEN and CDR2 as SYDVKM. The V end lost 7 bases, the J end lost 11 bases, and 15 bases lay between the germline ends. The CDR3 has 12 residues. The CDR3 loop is CASNPPGLKQFF. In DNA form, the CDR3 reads TGTGCCAGCAACCCCCCGGGACTCAAGCAGTTCTTC.

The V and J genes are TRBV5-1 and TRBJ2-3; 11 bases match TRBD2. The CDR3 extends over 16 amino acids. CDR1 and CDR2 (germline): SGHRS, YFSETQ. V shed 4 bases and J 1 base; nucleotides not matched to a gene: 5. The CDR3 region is CASSLPTSGGTDTQYF. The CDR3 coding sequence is TGCGCCAGCAGCCTCCCGACTAGCGGGGGCACAGATACGCAGTATTTT. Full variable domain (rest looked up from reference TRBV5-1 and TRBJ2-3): KAGVTQTPRYLIKTRGQQVTLSCSPISGHRSVSWYQQTPGQGLQFLFEYFSETQRNKGNFPGRFSGRQFSNSRSEMNVSTLELGDSALYLCASSLPTSGGTDTQYFGPGTRLTVL.

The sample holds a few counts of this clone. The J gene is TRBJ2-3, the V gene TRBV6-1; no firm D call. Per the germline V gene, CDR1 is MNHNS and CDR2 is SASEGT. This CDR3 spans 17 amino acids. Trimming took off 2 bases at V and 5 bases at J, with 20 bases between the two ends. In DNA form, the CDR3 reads TGTGCCAGCAGTGAATCCCCCTTACGGGCCGCAAAAGATACGCAGTATTTT. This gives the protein CASSESPLRAAKDTQYF.

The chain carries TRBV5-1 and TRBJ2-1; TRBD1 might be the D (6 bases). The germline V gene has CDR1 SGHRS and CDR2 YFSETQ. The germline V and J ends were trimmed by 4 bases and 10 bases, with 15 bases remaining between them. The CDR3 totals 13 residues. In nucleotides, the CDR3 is TGCGCCAGCAGCCTTACACAGGGAGCAGAGCAGTTCTTC. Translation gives CASSLTQGAEQFF.

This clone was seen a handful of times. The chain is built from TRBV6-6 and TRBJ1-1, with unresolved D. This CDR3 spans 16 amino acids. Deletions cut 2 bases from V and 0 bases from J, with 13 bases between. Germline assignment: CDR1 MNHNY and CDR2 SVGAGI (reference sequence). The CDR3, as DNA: TGTGCCAGCAGTTACCCCCGGGAGTGGATGAACACTGAAGCTTTCTTT. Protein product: CASSYPREWMNTEAFF.

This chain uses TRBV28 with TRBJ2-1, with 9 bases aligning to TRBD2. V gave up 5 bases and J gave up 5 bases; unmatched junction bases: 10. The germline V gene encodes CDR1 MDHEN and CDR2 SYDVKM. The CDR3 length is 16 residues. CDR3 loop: CASSPLGSGRNNEQFF. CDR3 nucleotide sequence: TGTGCCAGCAGTCCCTTAGGGAGCGGGAGGAACAATGAGCAGTTCTTC.

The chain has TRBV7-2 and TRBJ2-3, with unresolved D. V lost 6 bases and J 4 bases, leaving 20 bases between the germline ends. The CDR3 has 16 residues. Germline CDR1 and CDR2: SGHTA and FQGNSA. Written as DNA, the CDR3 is TGTGCCAGCAGTCAAAATACCGCAGTGGGTGCAGATACGCAGTATTTT. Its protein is CASSQNTAVGADTQYF. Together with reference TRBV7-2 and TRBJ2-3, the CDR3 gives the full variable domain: GAGVSQSPSNKVTEKGKDVELRCDPISGHTALYWYRQSLGQGLEFLIYFQGNSAPDKSGLPSDRFSAERTGGSVSTLTIQRTQQEDSAVYLCASSQNTAVGADTQYFGPGTRLTVL.

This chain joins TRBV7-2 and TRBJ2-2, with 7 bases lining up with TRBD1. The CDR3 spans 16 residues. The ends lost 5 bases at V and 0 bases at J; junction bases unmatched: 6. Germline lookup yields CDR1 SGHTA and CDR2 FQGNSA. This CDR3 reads CASSIRTGANTGELFF. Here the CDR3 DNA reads TGTGCCAGCAGCATTAGGACAGGAGCGAACACCGGGGAGCTGTTTTTT.

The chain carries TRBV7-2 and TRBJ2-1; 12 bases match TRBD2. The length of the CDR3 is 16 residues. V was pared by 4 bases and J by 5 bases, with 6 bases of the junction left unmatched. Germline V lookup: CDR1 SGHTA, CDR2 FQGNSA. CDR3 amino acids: CASSSRLAGADNEQFF. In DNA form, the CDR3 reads TGTGCCAGCAGCTCAAGACTAGCGGGGGCCGACAATGAGCAGTTCTTC.